Following are 22 T cell receptor beta chains from one sample sequenced in a study of blood T cell repertoires in COVID-19. Here immunoSEQ multiplex PCR was the method, and the copy in TCRdb shows in-frame clones only, minus some. The data contain 200,000 to 300,000 clones, around 90% of them singletons. Sequencing input: peripheral blood. All receptors derive from a man aged 30-40 years with COVID-19, enrolled during active disease.

The V gene is TRBV20-1, the J gene TRBJ1-1; D is unclear. The CDR3 consists of 14 residues. Between the trimmed V and J ends, which lost 3 bases and 4 bases, there was a span of 15 bases. Per germline, CDR1 DFQATT and CDR2 SNEGSKA (reference sequence). CDR3: CSASESMGSTEAFF. The CDR3 nucleotides are TGCAGTGCTAGTGAGTCCATGGGGAGCACTGAAGCTTTCTTT.

The chain uses TRBV2 and TRBJ1-6; 8 bases fit TRBD1. CDR3 length equals 15 residues. Germline CDR1 reads SNHLY; CDR2 reads FYNNEI. Unmatched junction bases numbered 6, after V lost 4 bases and J lost 7 bases. For the CDR3, the DNA is TGTGCCAGCAGTGGGCAGGGGGCTCAAAATTCACCCCTCCACTTT. Translated: CASSGQGAQNSPLHF.

This chain joins TRBV19 and TRBJ2-3, with D possibly being TRBD1 (7 bases). CDR3 length: 15 residues. V lost 3 bases to trimming and J lost 6 bases, with 16 bases between them. CDR1 and CDR2 from the germline V gene are LNHDA and SQIVND (reference sequence). The CDR3 DNA follows: TGTGCCAGTAGTATCTCAGAGGCAGGGGGGGATACGCAGTATTTT. It encodes CASSISEAGGDTQYF.

The rearrangement joins TRBV7-9 to TRBJ2-7; D is possibly TRBD1 (5 bases). Germline CDR1 is SEHNR and CDR2 is FQNEAQ (reference sequence). Trimming shortened V by 3 bases and J by 4 bases, and 10 bases separated the two germline ends. The CDR3 extends over 13 amino acids. CDR3 sequence: CASSFLQAYEQYF. The CDR3 nucleotides are TGTGCCAGCAGCTTCCTACAGGCTTACGAGCAGTACTTC.

This clone was seen only once. This chain uses TRBV30 with TRBJ1-6, with 8 positions matching TRBD1. Looked up from germline, CDR1 is GTSNPN and CDR2 is SVGIG (reference sequence). The CDR3 sequence is 13 residues long. Trimming removed 1 base from V and 11 bases from J; junction bases left unmatched: 4. CDR3 DNA: TGTGCCTGGAGTGAAGGACAGGGCACACCCCTCCACTTT. It encodes CAWSEGQGTPLHF.

The chain recombines TRBV5-6 with TRBJ1-5; TRBD1 matches at 7 bases. This CDR3 contains 15 residues. Germline V CDR1 and CDR2: SGHDT, YYEEEE. V trimming: 2 bases; J trimming: 6 bases; junction bases outside the gene matches: 8. Written as DNA, the CDR3 is TGTGCCAGCAGCTTACAGGGGCAGGGCGGTCAGCCCCAGCATTTT. This sequence encodes CASSLQGQGGQPQHF.

The rearrangement joins TRBV10-1 to TRBJ1-2; D may be TRBD1 (5 bases). CDR1 is WNHNN, CDR2 SYGVQD, per germline (reference sequence). Trimming left V 1 base short and J 8 bases short, with 17 bases between. The CDR3 is 15 residues long. The CDR3 sequence: CASSELDGQGFGYTF. The CDR3 coding sequence is TGCGCCAGCAGTGAGTTGGATGGCCAGGGTTTCGGCTACACCTTC.

V and J are TRBV4-2 and TRBJ2-3; D unresolved. Germline V gene data show CDR1 as LGHNA and CDR2 as YNFKEQ. The CDR3 extends over 15 amino acids. With 0 bases removed from V and 2 bases from J, the gap between germline ends came to 9 bases. Here the CDR3 reads CASSQELQSTDTQYF. The CDR3 DNA sequence: TGTGCCAGCAGCCAAGAGTTGCAGTCCACAGATACGCAGTATTTT.

This rearrangement joins TRBV19 to TRBJ1-4; the D gene is possibly TRBD1 (5 bases). The CDR3 sequence is 14 residues long. In germline, CDR1 is LNHDA, CDR2 SQIVND (reference sequence). V was pared by 0 bases and J by 8 bases, with 10 bases between. CDR3 DNA sequence: TGTGCCAGTAGTATAGATCAGGGCGGAGAAAAACTGTTTTTT. Translation: CASSIDQGGEKLFF.

The V call is TRBV27, the J call TRBJ2-5; TRBD2 matches 9 bases. This CDR3 comprises 14 residues. Germline lookup yields CDR1 MNHEY and CDR2 SMNVEV (reference sequence). V lost 3 bases to trimming and J lost 5 bases; unmatched junction nucleotides: 4. The CDR3 region has the DNA TGTGCCAGCAGTTTCAGCGGGGGGCCGGAGACCCAGTACTTC. Protein: CASSFSGGPETQYF.

The chain is built from TRBV5-1 and TRBJ1-1, with D possibly TRBD1 on 6 matching bases. V dropped 4 bases and J dropped 1 base, with 20 bases sitting between them. CDR1 is SGHRS, CDR2 YFSETQ, per germline. CDR3 length equals 17 residues. The CDR3 sequence: CASSGKQGYWSNTEAFF. The CDR3, as DNA: TGCGCCAGCAGCGGCAAACAGGGCTACTGGTCGAACACTGAAGCTTTCTTT.

V gene TRBV6-5 combines with J gene TRBJ1-2; D perhaps matches TRBD1 (6 bases). Germline V gene data show CDR1 as MNHEY and CDR2 as SVGAGI. The CDR3 is made up of 15 amino acids. V was shortened by 6 bases and J by 6 bases, with 20 bases between the two germline ends. CDR3 sequence (DNA): TGTGCCAGCAGCCCACGGGGGGGGGCTAGTGATGGCTACACCTTC. This codes for CASSPRGGASDGYTF.

V is TRBV29-1 and J is TRBJ2-5, with 8 positions matching TRBD2. Per the germline V gene, CDR1 is SQVTM and CDR2 is ANQGSEA. CDR3 length equals 13 residues. The V gene end was trimmed by 5 bases and the J gene end by 3 bases; junction bases not matched to a gene: 5. Written as DNA, the CDR3 is TGCAGCGTTTCGGGTAGCGGGGAAGAGACCCAGTACTTC. This gives the protein CSVSGSGEETQYF.

V usage is TRBV6-5 and J usage is TRBJ2-1, with D tentatively TRBD2 (7 bases). Trimming took 3 bases from V and 1 from J, leaving 13 bases between them. From germline, CDR1 is MNHEY and CDR2 SVGAGI. The CDR3 is 16 residues long. CDR3 nucleotide sequence: TGTGCCAGCAGTTATAACCGGGGGGCATCCTACAATGAGCAGTTCTTC. Residues: CASSYNRGASYNEQFF.

The genes are TRBV6-5 and TRBJ1-1; D possibly corresponds to TRBD1 (6 bases). Germline V CDR1 and CDR2: MNHEY, SVGAGI. V was pared by 2 bases and J by 0 bases, with 13 bases between. The CDR3 loop spans 16 amino acids. The CDR3 protein is CASSYTGPNLNTEAFF. The CDR3 DNA follows: TGTGCCAGCAGTTACACAGGGCCTAACCTGAACACTGAAGCTTTCTTT.

This chain connects TRBV6-5 to TRBJ2-7, with 9 bases aligning to TRBD1. The CDR3 has 14 residues. Losses at the gene ends were 6 bases for V and 1 base for J; bases not matched to a gene: 4. Germline V gives CDR1 MNHEY, CDR2 SVGAGI. The CDR3 reads CASRVGQGSYEQYF. DNA for the CDR3: TGTGCCAGCAGGGTCGGACAGGGGTCCTACGAGCAGTACTTC.

This clone was observed a few times. V usage is TRBV10-1 and J usage is TRBJ2-2; D might be TRBD2 (6 bases). This CDR3 has 14 amino acids. V lost 4 bases and J 4 bases, leaving 10 bases between the germline ends. Germline lookup yields CDR1 WNHNN and CDR2 SYGVQD (reference sequence). CDR3 amino acids: CASSADYSTGELFF. CDR3 coding DNA: TGCGCCAGCAGTGCGGACTATTCCACCGGGGAGCTGTTTTTT.

The rearrangement links TRBV18 to TRBJ2-3, with TRBD2 as a possible D gene (7 bases). This CDR3 has 15 residues. The V end lost 3 bases, the J end lost 4 bases, and 14 bases lay between the germline ends. Germline values: CDR1 KGHSH, CDR2 LQKENI. The CDR3: CASSPGGGGADTQYF. The DNA of the CDR3 is TGTGCCAGCTCACCGGGCGGGGGCGGCGCAGATACGCAGTATTTT.

The J gene is TRBJ1-5, the V gene TRBV2, with TRBD1 as a possible D gene (6 bases). Germline V CDR1 and CDR2: SNHLY, FYNNEI. Trimming stripped 6 bases from V and 5 bases from J, with 11 bases between. The CDR3 is made up of 13 amino acids. CDR3 residues: CASRVQGDQPQHF. The CDR3 DNA reads TGTGCCAGCAGAGTACAGGGAGATCAGCCCCAGCATTTT. Looking up the rest from reference TRBV2 and TRBJ1-5 gives the full variable domain: EPEVTQTPSHQVTQMGQEVILRCVPISNHLYFYWYRQILGQKVEFLVSFYNNEISEKSEIFDDQFSVERPDGSNFTLKIRSTKLEDSAMYFCASRVQGDQPQHFGDGTRLSIL.

The J gene is TRBJ1-5, the V gene TRBV6-5; no clear D. The CDR3 runs to 13 residues. The V gene lost 6 bases and the J gene lost 5 bases, with 11 bases spanning the gap. The germline CDR1 and CDR2 sequences are MNHEY and SVGAGI. In DNA, the CDR3 is TGTGCCAGCAGATCGGGGTATGATCAGCCCCAGCATTTT. This sequence encodes CASRSGYDQPQHF.

The chain recombines TRBV6-5 with TRBJ1-5; 7 bases align to TRBD1. Germline-derived CDR1 and CDR2 are MNHEY and SVGAGI. The V segment lost 8 bases and the J segment 4 bases; nucleotides outside the gene matches: 2. CDR3 size: 12 residues. The CDR3 reads CASQQGNQPQHF. The CDR3 DNA reads as TGTGCCAGCCAACAGGGGAATCAGCCCCAGCATTTT.

The chain joins TRBV3-1 (or the pseudogene TRBV3-2) to TRBJ2-5, with 7 bases that match TRBD2. This CDR3 has 13 residues. Germline trimming cut 8 bases from V and 2 bases from J; bases unmatched to any gene: 5. The germline CDR1 and CDR2 sequences are LGHDT and YNNKEL (reference sequence). Written as DNA, the CDR3 is TGTGCCAGCGAAACAGCGGGACAAGAGACCCAGTACTTC. This gives the protein CASETAGQETQYF.